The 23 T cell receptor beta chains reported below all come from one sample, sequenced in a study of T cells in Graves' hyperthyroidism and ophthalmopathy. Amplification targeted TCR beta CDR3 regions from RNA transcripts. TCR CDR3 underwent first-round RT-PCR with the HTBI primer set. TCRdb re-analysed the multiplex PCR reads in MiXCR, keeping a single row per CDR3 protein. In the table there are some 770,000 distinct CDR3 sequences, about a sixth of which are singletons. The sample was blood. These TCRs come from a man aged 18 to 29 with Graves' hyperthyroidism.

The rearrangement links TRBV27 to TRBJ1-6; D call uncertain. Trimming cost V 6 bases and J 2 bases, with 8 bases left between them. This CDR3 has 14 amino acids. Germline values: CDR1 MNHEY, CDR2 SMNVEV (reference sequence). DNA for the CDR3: TGTGCCAGCAGAACGGTGACCTATAATTCACCCCTCCACTTT. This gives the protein CASRTVTYNSPLHF.

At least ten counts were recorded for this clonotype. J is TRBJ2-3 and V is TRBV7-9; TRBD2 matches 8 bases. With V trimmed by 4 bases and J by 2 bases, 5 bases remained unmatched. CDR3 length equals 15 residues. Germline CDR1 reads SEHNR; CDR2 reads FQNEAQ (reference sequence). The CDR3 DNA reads TGTGCCAGCAGCTCCGGGAGGGCACCCACAGATACGCAGTATTTT. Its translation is CASSSGRAPTDTQYF.

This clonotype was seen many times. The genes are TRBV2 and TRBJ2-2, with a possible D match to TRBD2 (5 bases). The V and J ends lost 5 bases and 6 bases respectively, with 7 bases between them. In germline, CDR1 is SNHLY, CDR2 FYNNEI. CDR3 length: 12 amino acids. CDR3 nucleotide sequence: TGTGCCAGCAGTCAACTAGCCGGGGAGCTGTTTTTT. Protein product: CASSQLAGELFF.

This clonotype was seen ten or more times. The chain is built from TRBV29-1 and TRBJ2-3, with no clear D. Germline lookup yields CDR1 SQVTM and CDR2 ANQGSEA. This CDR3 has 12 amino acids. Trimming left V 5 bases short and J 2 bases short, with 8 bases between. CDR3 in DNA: TGCAGCGTTCCTCACACCACAGATACGCAGTATTTT. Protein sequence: CSVPHTTDTQYF.

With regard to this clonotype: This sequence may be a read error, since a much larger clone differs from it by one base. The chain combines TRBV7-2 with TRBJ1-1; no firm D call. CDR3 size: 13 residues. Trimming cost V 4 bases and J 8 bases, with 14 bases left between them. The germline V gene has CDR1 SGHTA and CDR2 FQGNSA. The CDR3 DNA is TGTGCCAGCAGCTCATTTAGCCCCATCGAAGCTTTCTTT. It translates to CASSSFSPIEAFF.

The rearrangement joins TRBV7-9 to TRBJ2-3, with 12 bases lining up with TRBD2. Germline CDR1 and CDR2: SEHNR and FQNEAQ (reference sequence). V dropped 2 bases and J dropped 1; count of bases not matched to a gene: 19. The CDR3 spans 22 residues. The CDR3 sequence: CASSLPGRGETSGSGGTDTQYF. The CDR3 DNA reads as TGTGCCAGCAGCTTACCGGGGCGGGGGGAGACTAGCGGGAGCGGGGGCACAGATACGCAGTATTTT.

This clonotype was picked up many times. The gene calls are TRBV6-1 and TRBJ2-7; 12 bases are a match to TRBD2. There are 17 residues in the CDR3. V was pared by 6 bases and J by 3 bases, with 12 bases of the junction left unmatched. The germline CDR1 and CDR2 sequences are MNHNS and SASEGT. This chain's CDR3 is CASRMTSGSSSHYEQYF. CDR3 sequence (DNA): TGTGCCAGCAGGATGACTAGCGGGAGTAGTTCCCACTACGAGCAGTACTTC.

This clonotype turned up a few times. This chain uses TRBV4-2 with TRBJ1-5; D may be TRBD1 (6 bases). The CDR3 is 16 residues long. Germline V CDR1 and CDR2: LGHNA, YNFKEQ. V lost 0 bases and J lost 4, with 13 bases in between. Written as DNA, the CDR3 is TGTGCCAGCAGCCAAGAGTCCGGACAGAGGAATCAGCCCCAGCATTTT. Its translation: CASSQESGQRNQPQHF.

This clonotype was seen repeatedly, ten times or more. The CDR3 here is CASSPLASGGGGELFF. The CDR3 DNA sequence: TGTGCCAGCAGCCCCCTGGCTAGCGGGGGGGGCGGGGAGCTGTTTTTT. The rearrangement joins TRBV5-5 to TRBJ2-2, with 12 nucleotides matching TRBD2. The germline V gene has CDR1 SGHKS and CDR2 YYEKEE (reference sequence). The CDR3 runs to 16 residues. With V trimmed by 4 bases and J by 7 bases, 8 bases remained unmatched.

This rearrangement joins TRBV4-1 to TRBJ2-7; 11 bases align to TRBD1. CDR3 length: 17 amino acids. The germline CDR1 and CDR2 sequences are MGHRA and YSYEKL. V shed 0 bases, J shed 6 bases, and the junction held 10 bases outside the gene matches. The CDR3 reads CASSQDYAGTGGSEQYF. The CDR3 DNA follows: TGCGCCAGCAGCCAAGACTACGCCGGGACAGGGGGGAGCGAGCAGTACTTC.

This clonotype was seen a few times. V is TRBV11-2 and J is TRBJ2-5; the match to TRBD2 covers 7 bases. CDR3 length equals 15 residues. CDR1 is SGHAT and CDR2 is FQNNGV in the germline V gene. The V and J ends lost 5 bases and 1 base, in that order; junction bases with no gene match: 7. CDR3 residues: CASSRGGGGQETQYF. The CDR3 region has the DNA TGTGCCAGCAGCCGCGGGGGTGGGGGCCAAGAGACCCAGTACTTC.

The CDR3 nucleotides are TGTGCCAGCAGCTTAAAAGCGGGAGGGCCCCCAGATACGCAGTATTTT. Translation gives CASSLKAGGPPDTQYF. The rearrangement joins TRBV7-3 to TRBJ2-3; 10 bases agree with TRBD2. V was pared by 1 base and J by 4 bases, with 5 bases of the junction left unmatched. The CDR3 is 16 amino acids. From germline, CDR1 is SGHTA and CDR2 FQGTGA.

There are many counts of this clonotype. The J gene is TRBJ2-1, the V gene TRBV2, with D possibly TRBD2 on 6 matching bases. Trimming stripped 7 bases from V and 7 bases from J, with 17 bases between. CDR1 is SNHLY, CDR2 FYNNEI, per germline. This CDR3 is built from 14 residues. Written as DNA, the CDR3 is TGTGCCAGCAAACTGGGGGGTGGCTTGAATGAGCAGTTCTTC. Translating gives CASKLGGGLNEQFF.

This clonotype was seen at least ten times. CDR3: CASSLGDRLNTEAFF. In DNA, the CDR3 is TGTGCCAGCAGCTTAGGTGACCGACTGAACACTGAAGCTTTCTTT. This chain joins TRBV7-8 and TRBJ1-1; D is undetermined. This CDR3 contains 15 residues. V was clipped by 1 base and J by 0 bases, with 9 bases between them. CDR1 SGHVS and CDR2 FQNEAQ come from the germline V gene.

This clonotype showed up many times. The CDR3 nucleotides are TGTGCTAGTGGTTTGGTACTGACAGACTACGAGCAGTACTTC. This translates into CASGLVLTDYEQYF. The gene calls are TRBV12-5 and TRBJ2-7, with TRBD1 as a possible D gene (5 bases). CDR1 and CDR2 from the germline V gene are LGHNT and FRNRAP. The CDR3 is made up of 14 amino acids. Trimming cost V 0 bases and J 3 bases, with 9 bases left between them.

The CDR3 loop is CASSLGGTGGMNTEAFF. CDR3 nucleotides: TGCGCCAGCAGCTTGGGTGGGACAGGGGGCATGAACACTGAAGCTTTCTTT. This sequence joins TRBV5-1 and TRBJ1-1, with 12 bases identical to TRBD1. The ends lost 0 bases at V and 0 bases at J; junction bases unmatched: 3. Germline CDR1 and CDR2: SGHRS and YFSETQ. The CDR3 extends over 17 amino acids.

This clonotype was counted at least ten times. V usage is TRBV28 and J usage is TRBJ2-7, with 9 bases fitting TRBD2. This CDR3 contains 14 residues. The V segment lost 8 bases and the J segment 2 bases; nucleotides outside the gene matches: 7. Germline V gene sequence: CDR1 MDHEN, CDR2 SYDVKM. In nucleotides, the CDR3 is TGTGCCAGCGGGAAACTAGCGGGCCCCTACGAGCAGTACTTC. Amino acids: CASGKLAGPYEQYF. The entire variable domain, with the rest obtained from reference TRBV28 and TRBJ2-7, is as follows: DVKVTQSSRYLVKRTGEKVFLECVQDMDHENMFWYRQDPGLGLRLIYFSYDVKMKEKGDIPEGYSVSREKKERFSLILESASTNQTSMYLCASGKLAGPYEQYFGPGTRLTVT.

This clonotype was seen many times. CDR3 in DNA: TGTGCCAGCAGCGCGGGAGGAACCACAGATACGCAGTATTTT. Its translation: CASSAGGTTDTQYF. The J gene is TRBJ2-3, the V gene TRBV6-2 or TRBV6-3; 8 positions agree with TRBD2. J gave up 2 bases and V 6 bases, and 4 bases lay outside the gene matches. CDR1 MNHEY and CDR2 SVGEGT come from the germline V gene. The CDR3 runs to 14 residues.

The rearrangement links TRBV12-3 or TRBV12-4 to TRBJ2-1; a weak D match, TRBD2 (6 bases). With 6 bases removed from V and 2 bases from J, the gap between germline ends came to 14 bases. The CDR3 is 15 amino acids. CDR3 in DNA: TGTGCCAGCAGCGCTGCGGGGAGCCCCTACAATGAGCAGTTCTTC. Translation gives CASSAAGSPYNEQFF.

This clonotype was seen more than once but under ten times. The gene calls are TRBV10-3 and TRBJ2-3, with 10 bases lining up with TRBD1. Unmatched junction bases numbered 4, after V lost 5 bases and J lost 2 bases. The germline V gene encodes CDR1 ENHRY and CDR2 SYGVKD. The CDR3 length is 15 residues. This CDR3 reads CAISIGQGVTDTQYF. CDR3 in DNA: TGTGCCATCAGTATAGGACAGGGGGTCACAGATACGCAGTATTTT.

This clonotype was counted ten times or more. CDR3 DNA sequence: TGTGCCAGCAGTCGTGGGACTAGCAGGAATGAGCAGTTCTTC. This encodes CASSRGTSRNEQFF. The chain is built from TRBV2 and TRBJ2-1; 9 positions agree with TRBD2. The germline CDR1 and CDR2 sequences are SNHLY and FYNNEI. This CDR3 is 14 amino acids long. The V segment lost 5 bases and the J segment 7 bases; nucleotides outside the gene matches: 6.

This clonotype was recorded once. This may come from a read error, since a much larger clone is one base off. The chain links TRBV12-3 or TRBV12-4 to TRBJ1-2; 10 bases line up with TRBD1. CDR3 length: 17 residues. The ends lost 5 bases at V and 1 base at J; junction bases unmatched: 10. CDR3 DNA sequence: TGTGCCAGCAGTCCGAACTCCGGGACAGGGGATAACTATGGCTACACCTTC. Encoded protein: CASSPNSGTGDNYGYTF.

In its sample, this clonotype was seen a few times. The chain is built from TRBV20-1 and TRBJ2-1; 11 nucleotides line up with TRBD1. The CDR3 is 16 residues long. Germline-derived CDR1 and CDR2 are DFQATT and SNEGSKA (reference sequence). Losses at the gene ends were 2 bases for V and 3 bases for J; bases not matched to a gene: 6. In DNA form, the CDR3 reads TGCAGTGCTAGAAATGGACAGGGGGCTGGCTACAATGAGCAGTTCTTC. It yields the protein CSARNGQGAGYNEQFF.